This entry describes one T cell receptor beta chain. Its cognate antigen is unknown. Sequencing was performed with immunoSEQ multiplex PCR; in TCRdb, only in-frame clones are kept and a portion is missing. Found here are some 190,000 clones, 80% to 90% of them singletons; the top ten hold 6.9%. The sample belongs to a study of T cell responses to AZD1222 COVID-19 vaccine. The CDR3 extends over 16 amino acids. CDR1 and CDR2 (germline): LGHNA, YNFKEQ. The ends lost 3 bases at V and 4 bases at J; junction bases unmatched: 7. General study points: Across the whole spike, CD4 TCRs peaked at regions 160-218 and 743-854.

Sequenced material: peripheral blood, taken on day 0 of AZD1222 vaccination. This rearrangement joins TRBV4-2 to TRBJ2-1, with 9 bases lining up with TRBD2. This TCR was sampled from an adult in good health. CDR3 loop: CASSQGSGGQYNEQFF. The CDR3 bases are TGTGCCAGCAGCCAGGGGAGCGGGGGGCAGTACAATGAGCAGTTCTTC.